These 5 T cell receptor beta chains originate from one sample sequenced in a study of blood T cell repertoires in COVID-19. Sequenced by immunoSEQ multiplex PCR; TCRdb stores in-frame clones only, minus some. Found here are 200,000 to 250,000 clones, roughly 88% of them singletons; the top ten hold about 2.2%. The sample consisted of peripheral blood. All receptors come from a man younger than 45 who had recovered from COVID-19.

The chain is built from TRBV5-6 and TRBJ2-7; D may be TRBD1 (5 bases). CDR3 length: 15 residues. CDR1 SGHDT and CDR2 YYEEEE come from the germline V gene. V was shortened by 0 bases and J by 1 base, with 11 bases between the two germline ends. CDR3 sequence (DNA): TGTGCCAGCAGCTTGGGTCCCCAGGGATCCTACGAGCAGTACTTC. Amino acid sequence: CASSLGPQGSYEQYF.

The chain links TRBV6-5 to TRBJ1-2; 8 positions match TRBD1. Germline V lookup: CDR1 MNHEY, CDR2 SVGAGI. The CDR3 covers 14 residues. V shed 0 bases and J 3 bases; nucleotides not matched to a gene: 0. The CDR3 region has the DNA TGTGCCAGCAGTTACTCGACAGGGGACTATGGCTACACCTTC. This encodes CASSYSTGDYGYTF.

The rearrangement links TRBV6-5 to TRBJ1-3, with 11 bases lining up with TRBD1. Germline V gene sequence: CDR1 MNHEY, CDR2 SVGAGI. The junction had 2 bases not matched to a gene; V was cut back by 5 bases and J by 2 bases. This CDR3 region has 15 residues. For the CDR3, the DNA is TGTGCCAGCAGTCCGGGACAGGGGGCTGGAAACACCATATATTTT. Encoded protein: CASSPGQGAGNTIYF.

The V call is TRBV7-2, the J call TRBJ2-2; a possible D gene is TRBD2 (5 bases). CDR1 and CDR2 from the germline V gene are SGHTA and FQGNSA. V gave up 5 bases and J gave up 1 base, with 17 bases separating them. The CDR3 covers 17 residues. This CDR3 is CASSPPGGWMNTGELFF. The CDR3, as DNA: TGTGCCAGCAGCCCCCCCGGCGGGTGGATGAACACCGGGGAGCTGTTTTTT.

The chain carries TRBV12-3 or TRBV12-4 and TRBJ1-5; D is undetermined. V gave up 4 bases and J gave up 3 bases, with 7 bases separating them. CDR3 length: 13 residues. The chain's CDR3 is CASSYQYNQPQHF. CDR3 sequence (DNA): TGTGCCAGCAGTTACCAGTACAATCAGCCCCAGCATTTT.